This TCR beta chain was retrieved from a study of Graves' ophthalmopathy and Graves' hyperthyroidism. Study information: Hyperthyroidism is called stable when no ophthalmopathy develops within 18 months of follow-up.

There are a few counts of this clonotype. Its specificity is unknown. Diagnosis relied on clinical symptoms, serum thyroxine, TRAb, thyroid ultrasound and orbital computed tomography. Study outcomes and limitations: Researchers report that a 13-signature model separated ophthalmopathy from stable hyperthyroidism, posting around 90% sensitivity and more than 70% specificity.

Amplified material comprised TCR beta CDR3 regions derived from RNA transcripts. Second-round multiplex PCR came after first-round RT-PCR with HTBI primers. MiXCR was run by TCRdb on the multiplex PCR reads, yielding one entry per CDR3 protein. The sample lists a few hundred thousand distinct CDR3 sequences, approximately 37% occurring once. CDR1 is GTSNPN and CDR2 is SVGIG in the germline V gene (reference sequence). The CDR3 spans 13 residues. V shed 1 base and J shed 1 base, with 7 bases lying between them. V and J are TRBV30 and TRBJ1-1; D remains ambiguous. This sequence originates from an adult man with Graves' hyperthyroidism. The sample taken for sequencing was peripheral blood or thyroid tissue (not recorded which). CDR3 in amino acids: CAWSEQRNTEAFF. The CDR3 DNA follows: TGTGCCTGGAGTGAACAGAGGAACACTGAAGCTTTCTTT.